The 2 T cell receptor beta chains listed next were all sequenced from one sample in a study of glioma-infiltrating T cells. Amplification of TCR alpha and beta CDR3 regions from RNA used iRepertoire nested multiplex PCR. Each CDR3 protein gets one entry after TCRdb re-called the multiplex PCR reads with MiXCR. The profile shows over 130,000 distinct CDR3 sequences, approximately 40% of them singletons. The sample consisted of glioma tissue, nonneoplastic brain tissue, or PBMCs (not recorded which). Receptors were obtained from a human donor with low-grade glioma or glioblastoma, undergoing nonglioma brain surgery, or in good health (not recorded which).

This clonotype turned up a few times. V is TRBV20-1 and J is TRBJ2-7; perhaps TRBD1 as D (5 bases). CDR1 is DFQATT, CDR2 SNEGSKA, per germline (reference sequence). Trimming pared 6 bases from V and 4 bases from J, leaving 16 bases between. The CDR3 spans 13 residues. This chain's CDR3 is CSARPPGRYEQYF. CDR3 sequence (DNA): TGCAGTGCGAGACCGCCAGGGCGGTACGAGCAGTACTTC.

The chain joins TRBV14 to TRBJ1-1; TRBD1 is a possible D gene (5 bases). Trimming shortened V by 6 bases and J by 8 bases, and 16 bases separated the two germline ends. This CDR3 has 13 residues. Per germline, CDR1 SGHDN and CDR2 FVKESK. The CDR3 DNA is TGTGCCAGCAGTCGCTATCGGGGCACCGAAGCTTTCTTT. This codes for CASSRYRGTEAFF.